These T cell receptor beta chains were read from a single sample in a study of blood T cell repertoires in COVID-19. Sequencing used immunoSEQ multiplex PCR; TCRdb keeps in-frame clones, though not all of them. The repertoire holds around 300,000 clones, 75% to 90% seen once, with roughly 2.9% in the top ten. The sample consisted of peripheral blood. The receptors were sampled from a woman aged 30 to 39 with COVID-19, enrolled during active disease. Each CDR3 is given with its conserved first and last residue. The D gene is left open where the match is weak. Rows may omit the clone size; those that give it use once, few, many or a size class.

NA	once	TRBV3-1/TRBV3-2	TRBJ2-7	TGTGCCAGCAGCCAAGCAGGGGTCGAAGAGCAGTACTTC	CASSQAGVEEQYF
NA	NA	TRBV5-1	TRBJ1-1	TGCGCCAGCAGCTCAAAACAGTCCCTGAACACTGAAGCTTTCTTT	CASSSKQSLNTEAFF
TRBD1	NA	TRBV19	TRBJ1-2	TGTGCCAGTAGTCCGACAGGGGCGGGGACCTATGGCTACACCTTC	CASSPTGAGTYGYTF
NA	NA	TRBV7-3	TRBJ2-6	TGTGCCAGCAGCCCCACGAGATCTGGGGCCAACGTCCTGACTTTC	CASSPTRSGANVLTF
TRBD1	NA	TRBV7-9	TRBJ2-1	TGTGCCAGCAGCCCTCGGGACAGGGGAGGTGAGCAGTTCTTC	CASSPRDRGGEQFF
TRBD1	NA	TRBV2	TRBJ1-3	TGTGCCAGCAGTGAAAGGACAGGGGCTGGGAACACCATATATTTT	CASSERTGAGNTIYF
TRBD1	NA	TRBV5-5	TRBJ1-1	TGTGCCAGCAGCTTAGGGACAGGGAAAATGAACACTGAAGCTTTCTTT	CASSLGTGKMNTEAFF
NA	NA	TRBV6-5	TRBJ2-7	TGTGCCAGCAGGAACGCCGGCTCCTACGAGCAGTACTTC	CASRNAGSYEQYF
NA	NA	TRBV5-5	TRBJ1-2	TGTGCCAGCAGCTCATCGGGGGGAAACTATGGCTACACCTTC	CASSSSGGNYGYTF
NA	NA	TRBV27	TRBJ2-3	TGTGCCAGCAGTTCTCGCGGAGAAATAACAGATACGCAGTATTTT	CASSSRGEITDTQYF
TRBD2	NA	TRBV12-5	TRBJ2-1	TGTGCTAGTGGTCCTAGCGGGAGGGGGTTCAATGAGCAGTTCTTC	CASGPSGRGFNEQFF
NA	once	TRBV19	TRBJ2-5	TGTGCCAGTAGTAAGAATGCGGAGACCCAGTACTTC	CASSKNAETQYF
NA	NA	TRBV7-9	TRBJ2-2	TGTGCCAGCAGCTTAACAGGGCTAACCGGGGAGCTGTTTTTT	CASSLTGLTGELFF
TRBD1	few	TRBV6-1	TRBJ1-2	TGTGCCAGCAGTGAAGCGTGGACAGGGTATGAGGGCTACACCTTC	CASSEAWTGYEGYTF
TRBD2	NA	TRBV27	TRBJ2-2	TGTGCCAGCAGTTTCCTACTAGCGGGAGTAAGCGGGGAGCTGTTTTTT	CASSFLLAGVSGELFF
NA	NA	TRBV19	TRBJ2-4	TGTGCCAGTAGTAGCCCCAGGGGTCCTAAAAACATTCAGTACTTC	CASSSPRGPKNIQYF
TRBD1	few	TRBV7-8	TRBJ1-4	TGTGCCAGCAGCTCAGAACCGGGACAGGGACACGAAAAACTGTTTTTT	CASSSEPGQGHEKLFF
NA	once	TRBV2	TRBJ2-3	TGTGCCAGCACTGGAGATGTAGATACGCAGTATTTT	CASTGDVDTQYF
NA	NA	TRBV4-1	TRBJ2-1	TGCGCCAGCAGCCAAGACGGGAAGGCCGGGGGTGAGCAGTTCTTC	CASSQDGKAGGEQFF
NA	NA	TRBV9	TRBJ1-6	TGTGCCAGCAGCGTAGGGAGCCAGGGAAATAATTCACCCCTCCACTTT	CASSVGSQGNNSPLHF
TRBD1	NA	TRBV15	TRBJ1-4	TGTGCCACCAGCTCCGACAGGGTAAATGAAAAACTGTTTTTT	CATSSDRVNEKLFF
TRBD1	once	TRBV7-6	TRBJ1-6	TGTGCCAGCAGCACAGACGGACAGGGTGGAAATTCACCCCTCCACTTT	CASSTDGQGGNSPLHF
NA	once	TRBV6-5	TRBJ2-7	TGTGCCAGCAGCCCGCCAGGGGTTCCCACCTACGAGCAGTACTTC	CASSPPGVPTYEQYF
NA	once	TRBV6-5	TRBJ2-3	TGTGCCAGCAGTTACTCTTCCGCCAAGCACACAGATACGCAGTATTTT	CASSYSSAKHTDTQYF
TRBD2	NA	TRBV19	TRBJ2-1	TGTGCCAGTAACTCCGGGACTAGCTTGATCAATGAGCAGTTCTTC	CASNSGTSLINEQFF
TRBD1	once	TRBV28	TRBJ1-2	TGTGCCAGCAGTTCCACCGTTGGACAGGGAAGCTATGGCTACACCTTC	CASSSTVGQGSYGYTF
NA	NA	TRBV6-6	TRBJ1-6	TGTGCCAGCAGTCGCCTAGGGGATCTCCTCCACTTT	CASSRLGDLLHF
NA	NA	TRBV19	TRBJ1-4	TGTGCCAGTAGTGTCACAACTAATGAAAAACTGTTTTTT	CASSVTTNEKLFF
NA	NA	TRBV10-1	TRBJ2-7	TGCGCCAGCAGGCGGGGTGCTTTTCCGGCCTACGAGCAGTACTTC	CASRRGAFPAYEQYF